The 27 T cell receptor beta chains below come from one sample, sequenced in a study of CD8 T cells in ankylosing spondylitis (TCRdb year 2017). Libraries were built with 5' RACE. TCRdb records Illumina HiSeq 2500 as the sequencer. The public reads were reanalyzed by TCRdb: fastp trimming at Q25, MiXCR alignment, in-frame beta chains only. Rows matching on CDR3 protein sequence are summarized as one entry with the most common DNA and genes. Present in this sample are a few hundred thousand distinct CDR3 sequences, 20% of which were seen just once. The ten top clones hold around 13% of the sample. The sequencing sample was made of blood, either unsorted or a sorted T cell fraction (not recorded which). The receptors derive from a male donor with ankylosing spondylitis or in good health (not recorded which).

The J gene is TRBJ2-7, the V gene TRBV19; 9 bases fit TRBD2. Germline V gives CDR1 LNHDA, CDR2 SQIVND (reference sequence). The V and J ends lost 5 bases and 3 bases, in that order; junction bases with no gene match: 8. This CDR3 comprises 15 residues. CDR3 in DNA: TGTGCCAGTAGTTACGATGCGACTAGCGGCTACGAGCAGTACTTC. Its translation is CASSYDATSGYEQYF.

The V and J genes are TRBV5-6 and TRBJ2-5; 8 bases match TRBD1. V shed 2 bases and J 4 bases; nucleotides not matched to a gene: 7. Per the germline V gene, CDR1 is SGHDT and CDR2 is YYEEEE. The CDR3 has 15 residues. The CDR3 region has the DNA TGTGCCAGCAGCTTCCTCCAGGGGGCACGAGAGACCCAGTACTTC. This translates into CASSFLQGARETQYF.

This clonotype was seen only a few times. The chain has TRBV27 and TRBJ2-1; maybe TRBD2 (5 bases). Germline CDR1 MNHEY, CDR2 SMNVEV (reference sequence). The CDR3 length is 15 residues. The V gene lost 8 bases and the J gene lost 6 bases, with 20 bases spanning the gap. In DNA form, the CDR3 reads TGTGCCAGCGGCCTAGGAGCGGCCGCCGGCAATGAGCAGTTCTTC. Protein product: CASGLGAAAGNEQFF.

This clonotype occurred a few times. The chain carries TRBV4-1 and TRBJ2-1; D perhaps matches TRBD1 (6 bases). The germline V gene encodes CDR1 MGHRA and CDR2 YSYEKL. Trimming removed 0 bases from V and 0 bases from J, with 12 bases in between. The CDR3 totals 17 residues. CDR3 region: CASSQEPAGVSYNEQFF. As DNA, the CDR3 is TGCGCCAGCAGCCAAGAGCCAGCAGGGGTCTCCTACAATGAGCAGTTCTTC.

This sequence joins TRBV6-6 and TRBJ2-2, with TRBD2 as a possible D gene (5 bases). This CDR3 region has 12 residues. Germline lookup yields CDR1 MNHNY and CDR2 SVGAGI (reference sequence). Trimming pared 8 bases from V and 4 bases from J, leaving 8 bases between. The CDR3 DNA reads TGTGCCAGCCGGGGTCCCACCGGGGAGCTGTTTTTT. Translated: CASRGPTGELFF.

This clonotype was found a few times. The rearrangement joins TRBV6-5 to TRBJ2-7; 8 nucleotides match TRBD1. Germline V lookup: CDR1 MNHEY, CDR2 SVGAGI. This CDR3 comprises 16 residues. V dropped 6 bases and J dropped 0; count of bases not matched to a gene: 10. The CDR3 loop is CASSHSRTGSSYEQYF. DNA for the CDR3: TGTGCCAGCAGCCACTCGCGGACAGGGAGCTCCTACGAGCAGTACTTC.

This clonotype was detected a few times. V usage is TRBV3-1 and J usage is TRBJ2-2; maybe TRBD1 (6 bases). This CDR3 has 16 amino acids. Germline V lookup: CDR1 LGHDT, CDR2 YNNKEL (reference sequence). The V gene lost 1 base and the J gene lost 1 base, with 10 bases spanning the gap. As DNA, the CDR3 is TGTGCCAGCAGCCAAGTCAGGGGTGGGAACACCGGGGAGCTGTTTTTT. This translates into CASSQVRGGNTGELFF.

The chain recombines TRBV27 with TRBJ1-4; D unclear. Trimming pared 9 bases from V and 2 bases from J, leaving 13 bases between. The CDR3 length is 14 residues. Germline CDR1 and CDR2: MNHEY and SMNVEV (reference sequence). CDR3 region: CASSRGQTNEKLFF. The CDR3 nucleotides read TGTGCCAGTAGTCGTGGGCAGACTAATGAAAAACTGTTTTTT.

This clonotype was counted a few times. This chain connects TRBV12-3 or TRBV12-4 to TRBJ2-2; the D is unclear. This CDR3 is built from 14 residues. The V and J ends lost 7 bases and 5 bases respectively, with 14 bases between them. CDR3 loop: CASTHYSGTGELFF. CDR3 bases: TGTGCCAGCACCCACTATTCTGGGACCGGGGAGCTGTTTTTT.

The V call is TRBV20-1, the J call TRBJ2-7, with a tentative D call TRBD2 (6 bases). Trimming took 0 bases from V and 6 from J, leaving 21 bases between them. CDR3 length: 16 residues. Germline CDR1 reads DFQATT; CDR2 reads SNEGSKA (reference sequence). The CDR3 region has the DNA TGCAGTGCTAGAGATTATCGGGGCTCCGGGGGATGCGAGCAGTACTTC. It codes for CSARDYRGSGGCEQYF.

J is TRBJ2-4 and V is TRBV7-3; TRBD2 agrees at 10 bases. There are 15 residues in the CDR3. V trimming: 8 bases; J trimming: 7 bases; junction bases outside the gene matches: 11. Germline V gene data show CDR1 as SGHTA and CDR2 as FQGTGA. The CDR3, as DNA: TGTGCCAGCTCTACTAGCGGGGTCCGGGGTAACATTCAGTACTTC. Protein: CASSTSGVRGNIQYF.

The chain couples TRBV5-6 to TRBJ1-5, with D uncertain. This CDR3 has 16 residues. Trimming took off 1 base at V and 0 bases at J, with 11 bases between the two ends. CDR1 SGHDT and CDR2 YYEEEE come from the germline V gene. The DNA of the CDR3 is TGTGCCAGCAGCTTGAGGAGGTCTTATAGCAATCAGCCCCAGCATTTT. Protein product: CASSLRRSYSNQPQHF.

This clonotype was counted at least ten times. The J gene is TRBJ2-3, the V gene TRBV27; D ambiguous. Germline lookup yields CDR1 MNHEY and CDR2 SMNVEV (reference sequence). This CDR3 spans 13 amino acids. Trimming removed 2 bases from V and 4 bases from J, with 7 bases in between. For the CDR3, the DNA is TGTGCCAGCAGTTTACTAGATGCAGATACGCAGTATTTT. This encodes CASSLLDADTQYF.

The V gene is TRBV12-3 or TRBV12-4, the J gene TRBJ2-5; D possibly corresponds to TRBD1 (5 bases). The V end lost 7 bases, the J end lost 3 bases, and 15 bases lay between the germline ends. The CDR3 has 14 residues. CDR3 residues: CASTRVGKEETQYF. The CDR3 region has the DNA TGTGCCAGCACCAGGGTGGGGAAAGAAGAGACCCAGTACTTC.

The CDR3 nucleotides read TGTGCCAGCAGCGCCCACAGGGATTCCTTGGGGGAGCAGTACTTC. Translation gives CASSAHRDSLGEQYF. The chain combines TRBV9 with TRBJ2-7; D is perhaps TRBD1 (6 bases). Trimming took 3 bases from V and 7 from J, leaving 20 bases between them. The CDR3 is made up of 15 amino acids. CDR1 is SGDLS, CDR2 YYNGEE, per germline.

This clonotype was detected a few times. The chain joins TRBV7-6 to TRBJ2-7; D not resolved. Trimming pared 0 bases from V and 2 bases from J, leaving 14 bases between. CDR1 is SGHVS and CDR2 is FNYEAQ in the germline V gene. This CDR3 is built from 16 residues. The CDR3 DNA follows: TGTGCCAGCAGCTTAGCGAAGGGATCCCCTACCTACGAGCAGTACTTC. This encodes CASSLAKGSPTYEQYF.

This clonotype has a handful of counts. The CDR3 DNA sequence: TGTGCCTGGAGTGTGGCAGGGAGCTCCTACGAGCAGTACTTC. Residues: CAWSVAGSSYEQYF. The rearrangement links TRBV30 to TRBJ2-7; D tentatively reads TRBD1 or TRBD2 (5 bases each). CDR3 length: 14 residues. The V gene lost 0 bases and the J gene lost 0 bases, with 9 bases spanning the gap. Germline lookup yields CDR1 GTSNPN and CDR2 SVGIG (reference sequence).

The V gene is TRBV11-2, the J gene TRBJ1-2; 7 bases are a match to TRBD1. V shed 5 bases, J shed 1 base, and the junction held 7 bases outside the gene matches. CDR1 is SGHAT, CDR2 FQNNGV, per germline. The CDR3 runs to 15 residues. This CDR3 reads CASSDNRGLNYGYTF. Here the CDR3 DNA reads TGTGCCAGCAGCGACAACAGGGGACTTAACTATGGCTACACCTTC.

This clonotype was observed a few times. The chain carries TRBV12-3 or TRBV12-4 and TRBJ2-7, with a weak D call TRBD1 (6 bases). Between the trimmed V and J ends, which lost 3 bases and 0 bases, there was a span of 12 bases. The CDR3 covers 15 residues. This CDR3 reads CASSFVGTPSYEQYF. CDR3 coding DNA: TGTGCCAGCAGTTTCGTCGGGACACCCTCCTACGAGCAGTACTTC.

This rearrangement joins TRBV15 to TRBJ2-1; 9 bases are a match to TRBD1. The ends lost 5 bases at V and 5 bases at J; junction bases unmatched: 4. The V gene's germline CDR1 is LNHNV and CDR2 YYDKDF (reference sequence). This CDR3 comprises 14 residues. For the CDR3, the DNA is TGTGCCACCAGCTCCCGACAGGGGGACAATGAGCAGTTCTTC. Translating gives CATSSRQGDNEQFF.

This sequence joins TRBV20-1 and TRBJ2-7; possibly TRBD1 for D (6 bases). CDR3 length: 15 amino acids. V lost 1 base and J lost 3, with 16 bases in between. Per germline, CDR1 DFQATT and CDR2 SNEGSKA (reference sequence). The CDR3 coding sequence is TGCAGTGCTAGAGTGATCGGGACAACTCTCTACGAGCAGTACTTC. Its protein is CSARVIGTTLYEQYF.

This clonotype was observed a few times. J is TRBJ2-7 and V is TRBV28, with D possibly TRBD1 on 5 matching bases. The germline gives CDR1 MDHEN, CDR2 SYDVKM. V was pared by 2 bases and J by 3 bases, with 20 bases between. The CDR3 runs to 17 residues. The CDR3 region has the DNA TGTGCCAGCAGTTTAGTCTTGTTGGGGCAGTGGGGCTACGAGCAGTACTTC. Residues: CASSLVLLGQWGYEQYF.

The V and J genes are TRBV6-5 and TRBJ2-2, with a possible D match to TRBD1 (5 bases). V was pared by 2 bases and J by 8 bases, with 15 bases between. Germline assignment: CDR1 MNHEY and CDR2 SVGAGI. This CDR3 is 15 amino acids long. DNA for the CDR3: TGTGCCAGCAGTTACGGCGGACAAGCCCCTGGGGAGCTGTTTTTT. This sequence encodes CASSYGGQAPGELFF.

As to this clonotype: One junction end does not reproduce the germline sequence, and a read error may be involved. The chain couples TRBV18 to TRBJ2-1, with D perhaps TRBD2 (6 bases). The CDR3 is 12 amino acids. Germline-derived CDR1 and CDR2 are KGHSH and LQKENI. The CDR3 DNA reads as TGTGCCAGCTCACCGGCGGGAAATGACCAGTTCTTC. This encodes CASSPAGNDQFF.

The chain carries TRBV15 and TRBJ2-2; D perhaps matches TRBD1 (6 bases). CDR3 length: 14 residues. Deletions cut 2 bases from V and 7 bases from J, with 11 bases between. Germline V lookup: CDR1 LNHNV, CDR2 YYDKDF (reference sequence). CDR3 amino acids: CATSRSRGFGELFF. In DNA form, the CDR3 reads TGTGCCACCAGCAGATCCAGGGGATTCGGGGAGCTGTTTTTT.

In this sample, this clonotype turned up a few times. V is TRBV7-8 and J is TRBJ2-1, with D tentatively TRBD1 or TRBD2 (5 bases each). CDR3 length: 16 amino acids. V lost 5 bases and J 0 bases, leaving 14 bases between the germline ends. The germline CDR1 and CDR2 sequences are SGHVS and FQNEAQ. The CDR3 loop reads CASSADRGLSYNEQFF. CDR3 DNA sequence: TGTGCCAGCAGCGCGGACCGGGGCCTCTCCTACAATGAGCAGTTCTTC.

The chain couples TRBV11-2 to TRBJ2-1, with 8 bases fitting TRBD2. The CDR3 length is 18 residues. Germline CDR1 SGHAT, CDR2 FQNNGV. The junction had 12 bases not matched to a gene; V was cut back by 2 bases and J by 3 bases. CDR3 amino acids: CASSLNDIAGSLYNEQFF. CDR3 DNA sequence: TGTGCCAGCAGCTTAAATGACATAGCGGGGAGCCTCTACAATGAGCAGTTCTTC.